One and the same sample provided the 23 T cell receptor beta chains below, sequenced in a study of blood T cell repertoires in COVID-19 (TCRdb year 2020). The library was obtained by the immunoSEQ multiplex PCR assay. This immuneACCESS table, as held by TCRdb, lists in-frame sequences with V and J called but not all clones. Of the missing ones, under half trace to an unresolved V gene in checked studies; the others have no known cause. The sample has around 92,000 clones on record, 65% to 85% of them singletons. 25% to 30% of the sample is in the top ten clones. Sequencing was carried out using peripheral blood. These receptors were collected from a woman aged 80 or over with acute or convalescent COVID-19.

J is TRBJ2-3 and V is TRBV10-2, with TRBD2 identical over 10 bases. From germline, CDR1 is WSHSY and CDR2 SAAADI. The CDR3 is 16 residues long. Unmatched junction bases numbered 11, after V lost 8 bases and J lost 3 bases. As DNA, the CDR3 is TGCGCCAGCTCAGACCTAGCGGGAGAATGGACAGATACGCAGTATTTT. It is translated as CASSDLAGEWTDTQYF.

The V gene is TRBV2, the J gene TRBJ2-5, with 9 bases that match TRBD2. Germline V gene data show CDR1 as SNHLY and CDR2 as FYNNEI. This CDR3 spans 13 amino acids. Trimming at V came to 7 bases and at J to 7 bases, leaving 7 bases not matched to a gene. The CDR3 sequence is CASKTSGTGTQYF. The CDR3 DNA reads as TGTGCCAGCAAGACTAGCGGAACGGGGACCCAGTACTTC.

The rearrangement joins TRBV10-3 to TRBJ2-2, with 12 bases aligning to TRBD2. V lost 5 bases and J lost 1; bases outside the gene matches: 8. Germline assignment: CDR1 ENHRY and CDR2 SYGVKD. This CDR3 region has 18 residues. The CDR3 reads CAISPSGLAGGNTGELFF. CDR3 bases: TGTGCCATCAGTCCCTCGGGACTAGCGGGCGGGAACACCGGGGAGCTGTTTTTT.

This clone has just a few counts. Within the sample, other DNA sequences also encode this same CDR3. This chain links TRBV18 with TRBJ1-5; no definite D call. This CDR3 is 12 amino acids long. V was pared by 2 bases and J by 5 bases, with 4 bases between. CDR1 and CDR2 from the germline V gene are KGHSH and LQKENI. The CDR3 DNA is TGTGCCAGCTCACCAGGAGATCAGCCCCAGCATTTT. Translation gives CASSPGDQPQHF.

V and J are TRBV9 and TRBJ1-2, with 12 bases that match TRBD1. Germline lookup yields CDR1 SGDLS and CDR2 YYNGEE. Trimming cost V 4 bases and J 7 bases; bases outside gene matches: 14. The CDR3 extends over 17 amino acids. DNA of the CDR3: TGTGCCAGCAGCACCACCGGGACAGGGGGCCCATCGGGTGGCTACACCTTC. Its protein product is CASSTTGTGGPSGGYTF.

The gene calls are TRBV7-8 and TRBJ2-5; D remains unclear. Germline CDR1 reads SGHVS; CDR2 reads FQNEAQ. The CDR3 runs 13 residues. The V and J ends lost 1 base and 5 bases respectively, with 8 bases between them. CDR3 protein: CASSLEPYETQYF. Here the CDR3 DNA reads TGTGCCAGCAGCTTAGAACCCTACGAGACCCAGTACTTC.

The CDR3 sequence: CASSNQGSHEQYF. The CDR3 DNA reads as TGCGCCAGCAGCAACCAGGGGAGCCACGAGCAGTACTTC. J is TRBJ2-7 and V is TRBV5-1; D is possibly TRBD1 (6 bases). The V and J ends lost 4 bases and 5 bases respectively, with 13 bases between them. This CDR3 has 13 residues. The germline gives CDR1 SGHRS, CDR2 YFSETQ.

V and J are TRBV3-1 (or the pseudogene TRBV3-2) and TRBJ2-1, with TRBD1 matching over 8 bases. CDR3 size: 17 residues. Germline values: CDR1 LGHDT, CDR2 YNNKEL (reference sequence). Losses at the gene ends were 1 base for V and 4 bases for J; bases not matched to a gene: 9. The CDR3 nucleotides are TGTGCCAGCAGCCAAGTAGCATACGGGACAGGTTACAATGAGCAGTTCTTC. Residues: CASSQVAYGTGYNEQFF.

This clone was recorded a few times. The chain carries TRBV7-2 and TRBJ1-5; 11 positions agree with TRBD1. V lost 4 bases to trimming and J lost 6 bases; unmatched junction nucleotides: 2. This CDR3 spans 14 amino acids. The germline V gene encodes CDR1 SGHTA and CDR2 FQGNSA. The CDR3 here is CASSYGQGAQPQHF. The DNA for the CDR3 is TGTGCCAGCAGCTATGGACAGGGGGCTCAGCCCCAGCATTTT. Full variable domain (outside the CDR3, taken from reference TRBV7-2 and TRBJ1-5): GAGVSQSPSNKVTEKGKDVELRCDPISGHTALYWYRQSLGQGLEFLIYFQGNSAPDKSGLPSDRFSAERTGGSVSTLTIQRTQQEDSAVYLCASSYGQGAQPQHFGDGTRLSIL.

The J gene is TRBJ2-1, the V gene TRBV5-1, with D possibly being TRBD2 (5 bases). Trimming took off 2 bases at V and 0 bases at J, with 9 bases between the two ends. The V gene's germline CDR1 is SGHRS and CDR2 YFSETQ. This CDR3 is built from 15 residues. CDR3 protein: CASSFVSGSYNEQFF. The CDR3 DNA reads TGCGCCAGCAGCTTCGTGAGCGGCTCCTACAATGAGCAGTTCTTC. Together with reference TRBV5-1 and TRBJ2-1, the CDR3 gives the full variable domain: KAGVTQTPRYLIKTRGQQVTLSCSPISGHRSVSWYQQTPGQGLQFLFEYFSETQRNKGNFPGRFSGRQFSNSRSEMNVSTLELGDSALYLCASSFVSGSYNEQFFGPGTRLTVL.

The chain couples TRBV27 to TRBJ1-5, with D hard to call. Germline loops: CDR1 MNHEY, CDR2 SMNVEV (reference sequence). This CDR3 contains 13 residues. V was shortened by 4 bases and J by 7 bases, with 11 bases between the two germline ends. CDR3 loop: CASSSTGEQPQHF. As DNA, the CDR3 is TGTGCCAGCAGTTCGACGGGAGAACAGCCCCAGCATTTT.

The chain is built from TRBV28 and TRBJ2-7; a weak D match, TRBD2 (6 bases). The CDR3 has 15 residues. Germline-derived CDR1 and CDR2 are MDHEN and SYDVKM. V was shortened by 3 bases and J by 0 bases, with 12 bases between the two germline ends. CDR3 in amino acids: CASSFGSGSSYEQYF. For the CDR3, the DNA is TGTGCCAGCAGTTTTGGTAGCGGCAGCTCCTACGAGCAGTACTTC.

The chain employs TRBV24-1 and TRBJ1-1; TRBD1 aligns across 7 bases. Unmatched junction bases numbered 15, after V lost 9 bases and J lost 0 bases. Germline V gene lookup returns CDR1 KGHDR and CDR2 SFDVKD. This CDR3 has 17 residues. CDR3 loop: CATGPTRDRRLNTEAFF. For the CDR3, the DNA is TGTGCCACCGGACCGACTCGGGACAGAAGATTGAACACTGAAGCTTTCTTT.

The sample holds one count of this clone. The chain recombines TRBV7-9 with TRBJ2-5; TRBD2 is a possible D gene (6 bases). Germline-derived CDR1 and CDR2 are SEHNR and FQNEAQ (reference sequence). The V end was cut by 1 base, the J end by 5 bases, with 8 bases between. The CDR3 has 13 residues. CDR3 in amino acids: CASSLGRGETQYF. CDR3 nucleotide sequence: TGTGCCAGCAGCTTAGGCCGGGGGGAGACCCAGTACTTC.

The chain joins TRBV29-1 to TRBJ2-1; TRBD2 agrees at 10 bases. V dropped 6 bases and J dropped 5; count of bases not matched to a gene: 16. The CDR3 has 17 amino acids. Germline CDR1 SQVTM, CDR2 ANQGSEA. CDR3: CSVNGLAGARGHNEQFF. The CDR3, as DNA: TGCAGCGTCAATGGGCTAGCGGGAGCGAGGGGGCACAATGAGCAGTTCTTC.

The genes are TRBV27 and TRBJ2-2, with 14 bases fitting TRBD2. CDR3 length: 16 residues. CDR1 and CDR2 (germline): MNHEY, SMNVEV (reference sequence). After removal of 7 bases from V and 7 bases from J, the junction contained 8 bases not matched to a gene. The DNA for the CDR3 is TGTGCCAGCACCCGGACTAGCGGGGGGCGAGGCGGGGAGCTGTTTTTT. Its protein is CASTRTSGGRGGELFF.

The chain is built from TRBV11-2 and TRBJ2-1, with TRBD2 matching over 10 bases. The CDR3 is 16 residues long. Trimming removed 5 bases from V and 4 bases from J; junction bases left unmatched: 8. Looked up from germline, CDR1 is SGHAT and CDR2 is FQNNGV. This chain's CDR3 is CASSQRSGRGYNEQFF. As DNA, the CDR3 is TGTGCCAGCAGCCAAAGAAGCGGGAGGGGTTACAATGAGCAGTTCTTC.

The chain uses TRBV2 and TRBJ1-5; D not certain. Between the trimmed V and J ends, which lost 1 base and 0 bases, there was a span of 7 bases. CDR3 length equals 15 residues. Germline CDR1 and CDR2: SNHLY and FYNNEI. The CDR3 DNA is TGTGCCAGCAGTGAAGTCCGGAGTAGCAATCAGCCCCAGCATTTT. It specifies CASSEVRSSNQPQHF.

The chain has TRBV5-1 and TRBJ2-3; 15 bases align to TRBD2. This CDR3 spans 18 amino acids. Germline-derived CDR1 and CDR2 are SGHRS and YFSETQ. V gave up 0 bases and J gave up 2 bases; unmatched junction bases: 4. This CDR3 reads CASSLGGLAGGNTDTQYF. The CDR3 DNA follows: TGCGCCAGCAGCTTGGGAGGACTAGCGGGAGGGAACACAGATACGCAGTATTTT.

The genes are TRBV29-1 and TRBJ2-1; weak D call: TRBD1 (5 bases). CDR1 and CDR2 (germline): SQVTM, ANQGSEA. The CDR3 length is 13 residues. Trimming stripped 3 bases from V and 7 bases from J, with 13 bases between. CDR3: CSVDRAPGNEQFF. In DNA form, the CDR3 reads TGCAGCGTTGACCGGGCCCCAGGGAATGAGCAGTTCTTC.

This rearrangement joins TRBV2 to TRBJ2-4; 7 bases agree with TRBD1. Germline V gene sequence: CDR1 SNHLY, CDR2 FYNNEI. The CDR3 is 17 residues long. V trimming: 6 bases; J trimming: 0 bases; junction bases outside the gene matches: 11. The CDR3 reads CASRVETGLLAKNIQYF. The CDR3, as DNA: TGTGCCAGCAGAGTCGAGACAGGGCTCCTAGCCAAAAACATTCAGTACTTC.

This rearrangement joins TRBV29-1 to TRBJ2-1; either TRBD1 or TRBD2 may fit D (5 bases each). Looked up from germline, CDR1 is SQVTM and CDR2 is ANQGSEA. V gave up 7 bases and J gave up 3 bases, with 25 bases separating them. There are 17 residues in the CDR3. CDR3 residues: CSAGPSPGGPDYNEQFF. In nucleotides, the CDR3 is TGCAGCGCAGGGCCCAGCCCCGGCGGGCCTGACTACAATGAGCAGTTCTTC.

V is TRBV2 and J is TRBJ2-3; 7 positions match TRBD1. Looked up from germline, CDR1 is SNHLY and CDR2 is FYNNEI. J lost 7 bases, V lost 6 bases, and 7 bases had no gene match. The CDR3 length is 13 residues. CDR3 loop: CASRRQGANTQYF. CDR3 nucleotide sequence: TGTGCCAGCAGACGACAGGGCGCAAATACGCAGTATTTT. Combining the CDR3 with reference TRBV2 and TRBJ2-3 gives the whole variable domain EPEVTQTPSHQVTQMGQEVILRCVPISNHLYFYWYRQILGQKVEFLVSFYNNEISEKSEIFDDQFSVERPDGSNFTLKIRSTKLEDSAMYFCASRRQGANTQYFGPGTRLTVL.